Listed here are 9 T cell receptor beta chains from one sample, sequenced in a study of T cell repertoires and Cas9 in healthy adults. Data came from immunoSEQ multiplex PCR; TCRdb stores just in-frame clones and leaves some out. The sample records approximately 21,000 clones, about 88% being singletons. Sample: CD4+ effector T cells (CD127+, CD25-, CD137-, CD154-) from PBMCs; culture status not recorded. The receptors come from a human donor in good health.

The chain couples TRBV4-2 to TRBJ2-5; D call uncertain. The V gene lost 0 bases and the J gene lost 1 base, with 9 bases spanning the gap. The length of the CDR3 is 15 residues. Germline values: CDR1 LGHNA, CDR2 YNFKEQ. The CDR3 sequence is CASSQEGQTQETQYF. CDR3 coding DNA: TGTGCCAGCAGCCAAGAAGGTCAAACCCAAGAGACCCAGTACTTC.

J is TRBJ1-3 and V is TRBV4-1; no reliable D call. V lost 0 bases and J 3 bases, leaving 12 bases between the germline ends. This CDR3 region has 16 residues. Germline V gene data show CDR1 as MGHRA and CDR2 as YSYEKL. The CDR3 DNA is TGCGCCAGCAGCCAAGATCGACGGCGGGGTGGAAACACCATATATTTT. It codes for CASSQDRRRGGNTIYF.

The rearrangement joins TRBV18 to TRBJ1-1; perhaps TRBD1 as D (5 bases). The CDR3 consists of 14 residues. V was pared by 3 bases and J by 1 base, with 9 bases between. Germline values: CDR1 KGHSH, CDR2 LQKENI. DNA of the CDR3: TGTGCCAGCTCACCCGGGACGGAGAACACTGAAGCTTTCTTT. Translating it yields CASSPGTENTEAFF.

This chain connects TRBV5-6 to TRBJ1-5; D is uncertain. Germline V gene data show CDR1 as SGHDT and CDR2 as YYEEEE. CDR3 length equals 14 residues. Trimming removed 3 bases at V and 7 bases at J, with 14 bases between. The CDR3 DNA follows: TGTGCCAGCAGCTATTCCTTGACGGGGCAGCCCCAGCATTTT. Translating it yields CASSYSLTGQPQHF.

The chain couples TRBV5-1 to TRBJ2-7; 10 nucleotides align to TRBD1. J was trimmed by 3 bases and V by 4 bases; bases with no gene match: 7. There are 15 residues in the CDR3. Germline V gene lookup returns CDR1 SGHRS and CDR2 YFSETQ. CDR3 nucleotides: TGCGCCAGCAGCGTACGGACAGGGGGAGACTACGAGCAGTACTTC. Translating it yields CASSVRTGGDYEQYF.

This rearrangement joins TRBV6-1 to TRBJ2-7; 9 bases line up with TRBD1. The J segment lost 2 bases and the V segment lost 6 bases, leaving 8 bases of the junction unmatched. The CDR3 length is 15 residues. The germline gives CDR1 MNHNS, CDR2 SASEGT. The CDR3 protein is CASSRHGTGTYEQYF. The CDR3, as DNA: TGTGCCAGCAGCCGACATGGGACAGGGACCTACGAGCAGTACTTC.

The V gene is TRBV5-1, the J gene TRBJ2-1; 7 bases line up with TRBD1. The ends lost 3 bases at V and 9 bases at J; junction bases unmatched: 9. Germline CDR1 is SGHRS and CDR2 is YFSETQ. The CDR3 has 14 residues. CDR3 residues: CASSSGTASSEQFF. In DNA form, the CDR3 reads TGCGCCAGCAGCTCCGGGACAGCCTCGTCTGAGCAGTTCTTC.

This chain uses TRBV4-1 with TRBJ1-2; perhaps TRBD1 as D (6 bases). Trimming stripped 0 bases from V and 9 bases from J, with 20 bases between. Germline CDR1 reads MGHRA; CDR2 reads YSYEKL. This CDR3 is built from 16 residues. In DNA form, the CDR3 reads TGCGCCAGCAGCCAAGATCTGGGCAGGGGAGTTAAGAGCTACACCTTC. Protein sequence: CASSQDLGRGVKSYTF.

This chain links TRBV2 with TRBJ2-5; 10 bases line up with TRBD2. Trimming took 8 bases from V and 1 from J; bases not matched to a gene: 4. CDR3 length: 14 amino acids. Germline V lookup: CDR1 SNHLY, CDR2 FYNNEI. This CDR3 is CASQRGGSQETQYF. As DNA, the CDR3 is TGTGCCAGCCAGCGGGGGGGATCCCAAGAGACCCAGTACTTC. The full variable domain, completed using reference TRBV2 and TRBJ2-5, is EPEVTQTPSHQVTQMGQEVILRCVPISNHLYFYWYRQILGQKVEFLVSFYNNEISEKSEIFDDQFSVERPDGSNFTLKIRSTKLEDSAMYFCASQRGGSQETQYFGPGTRLLVL.